This passage covers 3 T cell receptor beta chains from one sample sequenced in a study of cytomegalovirus exposure and HLA in healthy donors. Using immunoSEQ multiplex PCR, the repertoire was profiled, and TCRdb retains in-frame clones only, with some absent. The sample lists roughly 120,000 clones; approximately 89% were seen once. The sequencing sample was made of PBMCs. All receptors derive from a woman under 30 in good health and CMV-seronegative.

V is TRBV11-1 and J is TRBJ2-1, with TRBD1 as a possible D gene (6 bases). V gave up 4 bases and J gave up 7 bases, with 14 bases separating them. CDR3 size: 14 residues. The germline V gene has CDR1 SGHAT and CDR2 FQDESV (reference sequence). The chain's CDR3 is CASSSSTGWNEQFF. The CDR3 DNA follows: TGTGCCAGCAGCTCGTCGACAGGTTGGAATGAGCAGTTCTTC.

The V gene is TRBV18, the J gene TRBJ2-7; possible D gene TRBD1, 6 bases. Germline CDR1 KGHSH, CDR2 LQKENI. This CDR3 contains 17 residues. The V and J ends lost 2 bases and 0 bases respectively, with 17 bases between them. The DNA for the CDR3 is TGTGCCAGCTCACCAAGAAACCAGAGGACAGCCTCCTACGAGCAGTACTTC. Translated, it gives CASSPRNQRTASYEQYF. Together with reference TRBV18 and TRBJ2-7, the CDR3 gives the full variable domain: NAGVMQNPRHLVRRRGQEARLRCSPMKGHSHVYWYRQLPEEGLKFMVYLQKENIIDESGMPKERFSAEFPKEGPSILRIQQVVRGDSAAYFCASSPRNQRTASYEQYFGPGTRLTVT.

The rearrangement uses TRBV9 and TRBJ2-1, with D possibly TRBD2 on 5 matching bases. Per germline, CDR1 SGDLS and CDR2 YYNGEE. V lost 3 bases and J lost 10, with 11 bases in between. The CDR3 loop spans 12 amino acids. Here the CDR3 reads CASSATGVEQFF. The CDR3 coding sequence is TGTGCCAGCAGCGCGACCGGGGTAGAGCAGTTCTTC. Based on the CDR3 plus reference TRBV9 and TRBJ2-1, the full variable domain is DSGVTQTPKHLITATGQRVTLRCSPRSGDLSVYWYQQSLDQGLQFLIQYYNGEERAKGNILERFSAQQFPDLHSELNLSSLELGDSALYFCASSATGVEQFFGPGTRLTVL.